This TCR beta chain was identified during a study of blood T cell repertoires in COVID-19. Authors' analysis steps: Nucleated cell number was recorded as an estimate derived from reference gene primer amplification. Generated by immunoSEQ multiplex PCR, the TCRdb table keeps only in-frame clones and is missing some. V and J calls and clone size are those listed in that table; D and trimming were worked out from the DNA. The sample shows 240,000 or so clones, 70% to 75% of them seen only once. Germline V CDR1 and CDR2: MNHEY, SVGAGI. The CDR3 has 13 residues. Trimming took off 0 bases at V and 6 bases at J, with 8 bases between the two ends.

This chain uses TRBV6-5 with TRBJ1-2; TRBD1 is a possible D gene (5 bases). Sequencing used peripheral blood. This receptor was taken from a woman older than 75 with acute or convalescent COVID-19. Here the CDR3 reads CASSYSTGDGYTF. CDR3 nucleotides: TGTGCCAGCAGTTACTCTACGGGGGATGGCTACACCTTC.